The following is a TCR beta chain sequence with its context. This entry is derived from a study of beta chain features in type 1 diabetes. V lost 4 bases to trimming and J lost 0 bases; unmatched junction nucleotides: 5. This CDR3 is 15 amino acids long. The germline V gene has CDR1 MNHEY and CDR2 SVGAGI. Purity above 95% was achieved in all sorted populations. As every portion of the isolated RNA was reverse transcribed, the sequencing read expressed TCRB transcripts. Some clones are missing from TCRdb's copy, which holds only in-frame ones; the method was immunoSEQ multiplex PCR. The profile shows about 620,000 clones, roughly a sixth of them singletons.

This receptor was identified in a man aged 18 to 30 in good health. The sequenced sample was naive CD4+ T cells from blood. V and J are TRBV6-5 and TRBJ1-1; 7 bases agree with TRBD1. CDR3 DNA sequence: TGTGCCAGCAGTTCCGCCGGGACAGTGAACACTGAAGCTTTCTTT. Amino acids: CASSSAGTVNTEAFF.